This T cell receptor beta chain was profiled in a study of cytomegalovirus exposure and HLA in healthy donors. Remarks on this clone: The target antigen is unknown.

General study findings and limits: Confirmation was obtained in vitro that a few CMV-associated chains are specific for CMV antigens.

The study ran its PCR with 60 Vbeta and 13 Jbeta primers. Generated by immunoSEQ multiplex PCR, the TCRdb table keeps only in-frame clones and is missing some. The data show about 180,000 clones, with 77% seen just once and roughly 1.4% held by the top ten. The clonotype originates from a man aged 18 to 35 in good health and CMV-seronegative. Sequences were obtained from PBMCs.

The CDR3 loop is CASSQRVRSSYNEQFF. CDR3 in DNA: TGTGCCAGCAGCCAAAGAGTCCGTAGCTCCTACAATGAGCAGTTCTTC. The chain is built from TRBV5-4 and TRBJ2-1; D uncertain. The CDR3 runs to 16 residues. The V end lost 4 bases, the J end lost 0 bases, and 14 bases lay between the germline ends. Germline CDR1 and CDR2: SGHNT and YYREEE (reference sequence).